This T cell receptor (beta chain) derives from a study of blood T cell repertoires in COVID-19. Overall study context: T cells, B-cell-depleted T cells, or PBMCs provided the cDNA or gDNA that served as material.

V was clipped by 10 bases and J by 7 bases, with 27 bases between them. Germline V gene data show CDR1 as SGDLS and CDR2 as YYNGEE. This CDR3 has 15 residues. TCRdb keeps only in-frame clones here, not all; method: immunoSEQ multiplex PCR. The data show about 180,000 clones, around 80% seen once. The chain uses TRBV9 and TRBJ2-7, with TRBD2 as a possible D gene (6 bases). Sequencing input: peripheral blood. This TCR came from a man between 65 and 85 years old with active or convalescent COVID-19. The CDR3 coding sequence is TGTGCCGTACCTATGAGGCTAGCCCACGGAGGGGAGCAGTACTTC. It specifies CAVPMRLAHGGEQYF.